The clone carrying this T cell receptor beta chain appeared many times. One entry per CDR3 protein, called by TCRdb with MiXCR from the RT-PCR reads. The table shows around 700,000 distinct CDR3 sequences, with 13% to 15% occurring only once. The CDR3 sequence is 12 residues long. V lost 3 bases and J lost 6, with 8 bases in between. Germline V gene sequence: CDR1 KGHSH, CDR2 LQKENI. This clonotype was sampled from a female donor in good health, serving as a healthy control. The rearrangement uses TRBV18 and TRBJ1-2; D ambiguous. Sequencing used memory CD4+ T cells from blood. The CDR3 sequence: CASSPEGHGYTF. The CDR3, as DNA: TGTGCCAGCTCACCGGAAGGGCATGGCTACACCTTC.